Detailed here is one TCR beta chain. What antigen it recognizes has not been identified. Base qualities are missing; no much larger clone stands one base away. At the junction V is shortened by 4 bases and J by 9 bases; bases outside the gene matches: 7. The CDR3 starts with the cysteine, ends with the phenylalanine, and has 14 residues. Only the CDR3 DNA is retained, 42 bases long and in frame from the first base. CDR1 is given as SNHLY and CDR2 as FYNNEI, both from the germline V gene. The data are from a study of OX40 agonist ivuxolimab in advanced cancers. Study-wide context: Ivuxolimab was a fully human IgG2 agonistic monoclonal antibody targeting the costimulatory receptor OX40 (CD134). Intravenous ivuxolimab was administered to patients every 2 weeks at six dose levels: 0.01, 0.1, 0.3, 1.5, 3 and 10 mg/kg. Among the 52 dose-escalation patients, about 19 had hepatocellular carcinoma, roughly 15 melanoma, 9 renal cell carcinoma and 9 head and neck cancer. In the dose-escalation cohort, 75% to 85% of patients were male, and the mean age was approximately 60 years with a range of about 20 to 80. Patients were allowed to have had prior anti-PD-1, anti-PD-L1 or anti-CTLA-4 therapy, and around two fifths of the dose-escalation patients had been treated with checkpoint inhibitors. Three dose-escalation patients achieved partial responses, one with hepatocellular carcinoma and two with cutaneous melanoma. Peripheral TCRbeta sequencing was intended to test whether TCR sequence diversity was altered and clonal T-cell expansion was caused by ivuxolimab. The monotherapy dose-escalation portion (N of about 49 patients) of the phase I ivuxolimab trial is reported in the paper. Broader findings and caveats from the paper: Which antigens the clonally expanded peripheral T cells were specific for was not determined. After ivuxolimab, more expanded clones were found on average in CD8+ T cells than in CD4+ T cells. Low levels of normalized T-cell clonal expansion were also seen in some patients who did not respond. Clonal expansion of both CD4+ and CD8+ blood T cells was observed from baseline to week 6 at doses 0.1 to 3.0 mg/kg. In the 0.1-3.0 mg/kg groups, partial responders were among the patients with the lowest normalized peripheral clonal expansion, particularly in CD8+ T cells.

Patients with autoimmune disease history or receiving systemic immunosuppression were excluded from the trial. In every dose cohort, peripheral blood was drawn for TCR sequencing at baseline, cycle 4 day 1, and cycle 7 day 1. The samples were taken from a phase I, first-in-human, multicenter, open-label dose-escalation trial of ivuxolimab. The trial enrolled adults with locally advanced or metastatic head and neck squamous cell, hepatocellular, melanoma or renal cell carcinoma. CD4+ and CD8+ T cells were sorted separately from peripheral blood before TCR sequencing. Genomic DNA was isolated from the sorted cells so that the TCRbeta CDR3 region could be sequenced. TCRbeta CDR3 regions were sequenced using the immunoSEQ Assay. Sourced from immuneACCESS, this table was stored by TCRdb with only in-frame sequences that have V and J called. A share of the clones is absent; for the studies checked, an unresolved V gene accounts for under half, and the remainder has no known explanation. The sample table shows some 150,000 clones, and 85% to 95% are seen once. Roughly 1% of the sample lies in the top ten.

Sequencing was performed on CD4+ or CD8+ T cells sorted from blood, taken in a trial of the OX40 agonist ivuxolimab. Recombination joined TRBV2 with TRBJ2-4, and 9 junction bases match TRBD1. The TCR originated in an adult with an advanced solid tumor such as melanoma, head and neck, liver or kidney cancer. At the DNA level, the sequence is TGTGCCAGCAGTGGGGACAGGGTTGGGGGCATTCAGTACTTC. It translates as CASSGDRVGGIQYF. Outside the CDR3, residues come from the reference TRBV2 and TRBJ2-4 proteins, so the full variable domain is: EPEVTQTPSHQVTQMGQEVILRCVPISNHLYFYWYRQILGQKVEFLVSFYNNEISEKSEIFDDQFSVERPDGSNFTLKIRSTKLEDSAMYFCASSGDRVGGIQYFGAGTRLSVL.